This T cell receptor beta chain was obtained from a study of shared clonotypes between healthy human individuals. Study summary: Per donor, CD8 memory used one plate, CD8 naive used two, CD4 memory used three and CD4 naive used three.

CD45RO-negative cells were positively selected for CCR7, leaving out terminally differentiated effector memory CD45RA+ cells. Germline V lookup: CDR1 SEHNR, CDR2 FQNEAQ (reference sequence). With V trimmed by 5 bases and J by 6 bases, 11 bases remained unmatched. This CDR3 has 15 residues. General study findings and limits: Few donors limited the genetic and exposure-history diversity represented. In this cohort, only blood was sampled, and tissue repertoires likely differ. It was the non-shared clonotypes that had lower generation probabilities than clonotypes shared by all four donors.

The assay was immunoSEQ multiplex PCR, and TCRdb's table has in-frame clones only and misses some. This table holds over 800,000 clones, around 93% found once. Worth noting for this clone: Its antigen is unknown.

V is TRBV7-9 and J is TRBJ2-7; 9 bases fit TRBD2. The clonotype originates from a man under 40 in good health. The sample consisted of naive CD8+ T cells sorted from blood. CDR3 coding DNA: TGTGCCAGCAGCCCAGAGGGACTAGCTGGGCTCGAGCAGTACTTC. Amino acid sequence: CASSPEGLAGLEQYF. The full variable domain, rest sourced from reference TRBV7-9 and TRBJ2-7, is DTGVSQNPRHKITKRGQNVTFRCDPISEHNRLYWYRQTLGQGPEFLTYFQNEAQLEKSRLLSDRFSAERPKGSFSTLEIQRTEQGDSAMYLCASSPEGLAGLEQYFGPGTRLTVT.